The present TCR beta chain was sequenced within a study of blood T cell repertoires in COVID-19. Study as a whole: Samples representing acute and convalescent COVID-19 were sourced from the United States, Italy and Spain.

Here immunoSEQ multiplex PCR was the method, and the copy in TCRdb shows in-frame clones only, minus some. There are tens of thousands of clones in the sample; approximately 87% occur only once, and roughly 3.8% lies in the top ten. Per germline, CDR1 MDHEN and CDR2 SYDVKM. Germline trimming cut 3 bases from V and 5 bases from J; bases unmatched to any gene: 8. This CDR3 region has 15 residues. The chain carries TRBV28 and TRBJ2-3, with 7 nucleotides matching TRBD1. The receptor comes from a man in his forties with COVID-19, enrolled during active disease. The specimen sequenced was peripheral blood. The CDR3 region has the DNA TGTGCCAGCAGTTTGACAGGGCGCTACATAGATACGCAGTATTTT. Protein: CASSLTGRYIDTQYF.